The 15 T cell receptor beta chains listed next were all sequenced from one sample in a study of cytomegalovirus exposure and HLA in healthy donors. Libraries were prepared by immunoSEQ multiplex PCR; TCRdb keeps only in-frame clonotypes and omits some of them. The sample has more than 120,000 clones; approximately 86% are singletons. The sequencing sample was made of PBMCs. Every receptor here comes from a man aged 18 to 30 in good health and CMV-seropositive.

This chain connects TRBV30 to TRBJ1-3, with 7 bases fitting TRBD1. Per the germline V gene, CDR1 is GTSNPN and CDR2 is SVGIG (reference sequence). The CDR3 has 17 residues. V gave up 3 bases and J gave up 2 bases; unmatched junction bases: 13. CDR3 region: CAWSLGKTGVAGNTIYF. In DNA, the CDR3 is TGTGCCTGGAGCCTGGGGAAAACAGGGGTCGCTGGAAACACCATATATTTT.

The chain couples TRBV19 to TRBJ2-7; 8 bases agree with TRBD1. CDR3 length: 16 residues. V trimming: 5 bases; J trimming: 5 bases; junction bases outside the gene matches: 14. Germline V CDR1 and CDR2: LNHDA, SQIVND (reference sequence). The CDR3 loop reads CASSPRWTGRPHEQYF. The CDR3 DNA is TGTGCCAGTAGTCCGCGATGGACAGGGAGGCCCCACGAGCAGTACTTC.

This chain links TRBV5-1 with TRBJ2-3, with D perhaps matching TRBD2 (6 bases). Trimming shortened V by 1 base and J by 1 base, and 10 bases separated the two germline ends. Germline CDR1 reads SGHRS; CDR2 reads YFSETQ. The CDR3 is made up of 15 amino acids. This chain's CDR3 is CASSLWRGGTDTQYF. In DNA form, the CDR3 reads TGCGCCAGCAGCTTGTGGAGGGGTGGCACAGATACGCAGTATTTT.

This clone was observed once. Written as DNA, the CDR3 is TGTGCCAGCACCCTCCGTTTAGGCGCGGGCACTGAAGCTTTCTTT. Protein: CASTLRLGAGTEAFF. The chain is built from TRBV7-9 and TRBJ1-1; no clear D gene. The length of the CDR3 is 15 residues. Looked up from germline, CDR1 is SEHNR and CDR2 is FQNEAQ (reference sequence). Trimming pared 7 bases from V and 4 bases from J, leaving 19 bases between.

The V call is TRBV6-1, the J call TRBJ1-5, with 7 bases aligning to TRBD1. The CDR3 runs 15 residues. Germline V gene lookup returns CDR1 MNHNS and CDR2 SASEGT. Trimming cost V 5 bases and J 7 bases; bases outside gene matches: 11. The CDR3 bases are TGTGCCAGCAGTCCCCCCCGGACAGGAGGACAGCCCCAGCATTTT. It yields the protein CASSPPRTGGQPQHF.

The chain is built from TRBV5-1 and TRBJ1-1; D is possibly TRBD1 (6 bases). Germline V gene data show CDR1 as SGHRS and CDR2 as YFSETQ. This CDR3 comprises 14 residues. Trimming pared 6 bases from V and 6 bases from J, leaving 18 bases between. CDR3 DNA sequence: TGCGCCAGCACCCCCACCCAGACAGGTTCTGAAGCTTTCTTT. The encoded protein is CASTPTQTGSEAFF.

The J gene is TRBJ2-5, the V gene TRBV7-9; tentative D call: TRBD2 (6 bases). This CDR3 contains 15 residues. Trimming left V 3 bases short and J 1 base short, with 12 bases between. The germline CDR1 and CDR2 sequences are SEHNR and FQNEAQ (reference sequence). The CDR3 here is CASSFSGEAQETQYF. DNA of the CDR3: TGTGCCAGCAGCTTTTCGGGGGAGGCCCAAGAGACCCAGTACTTC.

This sequence joins TRBV19 and TRBJ1-5, with TRBD1 matching 9 bases. The V segment lost 4 bases and the J segment 6 bases; nucleotides outside the gene matches: 7. Germline V CDR1 and CDR2: LNHDA, SQIVND (reference sequence). The CDR3 totals 15 residues. The CDR3: CASSSGTGRGQPQHF. CDR3 sequence (DNA): TGTGCCAGTAGTAGCGGGACAGGGAGGGGTCAGCCCCAGCATTTT. Complete variable domain (other parts from reference TRBV19 and TRBJ1-5): DGGITQSPKYLFRKEGQNVTLSCEQNLNHDAMYWYRQDPGQGLRLIYYSQIVNDFQKGDIAEGYSVSREKKESFPLTVTSAQKNPTAFYLCASSSGTGRGQPQHFGDGTRLSIL.

The chain joins TRBV7-2 to TRBJ1-2; D unclear. The CDR3 is 12 amino acids. Trimming shortened V by 2 bases and J by 8 bases, and 9 bases separated the two germline ends. Germline V CDR1 and CDR2: SGHTA, FQGNSA. Written as DNA, the CDR3 is TGTGCCAGCAGCTTACGAGGAGGAGGCTACACCTTC. Its protein is CASSLRGGGYTF.

The rearrangement uses TRBV6-1 and TRBJ2-3; 9 bases map to TRBD2. The CDR3 covers 18 residues. The V gene's germline CDR1 is MNHNS and CDR2 SASEGT. With V trimmed by 0 bases and J by 0 bases, 7 bases remained unmatched. CDR3 nucleotide sequence: TGTGCCAGCAGTGAAGCACTAGCGGGTTCCGCTAGCACAGATACGCAGTATTTT. This sequence encodes CASSEALAGSASTDTQYF.

There are a few counts of this clone. The chain links TRBV6-1 to TRBJ1-2, with D perhaps matching TRBD1 (5 bases). Between the trimmed V and J ends, which lost 1 base and 8 bases, there was a span of 11 bases. Germline V gives CDR1 MNHNS, CDR2 SASEGT. The CDR3 covers 13 residues. The CDR3 bases are TGTGCCAGCAGTGAAGGGGCAGGGAGGGGCTACACCTTC. Protein sequence: CASSEGAGRGYTF.

The genes are TRBV14 and TRBJ2-5; 7 nucleotides line up with TRBD1. Germline CDR1 SGHDN, CDR2 FVKESK. J lost 2 bases, V lost 1 base, and 7 bases had no gene match. The CDR3 loop spans 16 amino acids. CDR3 DNA: TGTGCCAGCAGCCAAGCTGGCAGGGGGAAGCAAGAGACCCAGTACTTC. Translating it yields CASSQAGRGKQETQYF.

The rearrangement uses TRBV9 and TRBJ1-4; unclear D gene. V was cut by 1 base and J by 2 bases, with 12 bases left in between. Germline CDR1 and CDR2: SGDLS and YYNGEE. This CDR3 is 16 amino acids long. The CDR3 DNA reads TGTGCCAGCAGCGTATCGGAACGGGAGACTAATGAAAAACTGTTTTTT. This translates into CASSVSERETNEKLFF. Full variable domain (rest looked up from reference TRBV9 and TRBJ1-4): DSGVTQTPKHLITATGQRVTLRCSPRSGDLSVYWYQQSLDQGLQFLIQYYNGEERAKGNILERFSAQQFPDLHSELNLSSLELGDSALYFCASSVSERETNEKLFFGSGTQLSVL.

J is TRBJ1-5 and V is TRBV5-1; the D is unclear. The CDR3 extends over 16 amino acids. The V and J ends lost 0 bases and 5 bases respectively, with 15 bases between them. Germline V gene sequence: CDR1 SGHRS, CDR2 YFSETQ. The CDR3 nucleotides are TGCGCCAGCAGCTTGGAGTTAGCCGACTCTGATCAGCCCCAGCATTTT. Translated: CASSLELADSDQPQHF.

This clone has more than one count but fewer than ten. The chain couples TRBV7-2 to TRBJ1-2; D is possibly TRBD1 (5 bases). CDR1 is SGHTA and CDR2 is FQGNSA in the germline V gene. The V gene lost 3 bases and the J gene lost 4 bases, with 9 bases spanning the gap. The CDR3 has 13 residues. The CDR3: CASSFQGGYGYTF. The CDR3 nucleotides read TGTGCCAGCAGCTTTCAGGGTGGCTATGGCTACACCTTC. The full variable domain, completed using reference TRBV7-2 and TRBJ1-2, is GAGVSQSPSNKVTEKGKDVELRCDPISGHTALYWYRQSLGQGLEFLIYFQGNSAPDKSGLPSDRFSAERTGGSVSTLTIQRTQQEDSAVYLCASSFQGGYGYTFGSGTRLTVV.